These T cell receptor beta chains were read from a single sample in a study of response to subunit inactivated influenza vaccine. TCRdb re-analysed the RT-PCR reads in MiXCR, keeping a single row per CDR3 protein. The table lists about 700,000 distinct CDR3 sequences, about 14% of them singletons. Specimen: PBMCs from blood, collected 14 to 15 days before vaccination. These receptors came from a man aged 50 to 60 who received an inactivated influenza vaccine. CDR3s include the opening cysteine and the closing phenylalanine or tryptophan. A D gene is named only where the DNA matches it firmly. Clone size appears in some rows only: once, few, many, or a class for an expanded clone.

clone size	V gene	D gene	J gene	CDR3 DNA	CDR3 protein
few	TRBV28	.	TRBJ2-2	TGTGCCAGCAGTTTAGTCCACGGGACACCCCCAGGCACCGGGGAGCTGTTTTTT	CASSLVHGTPPGTGELFF
.	TRBV20-1	.	TRBJ2-7	TGCAGTGCTAGAGACTTAGGACCGGAGTACGAGCAGTACTTC	CSARDLGPEYEQYF
few	TRBV20-1	TRBD1	TRBJ1-1	TGCAGTCATACTCGGGACAGGGTCATCATGAACACTGAAGCTTTCTTT	CSHTRDRVIMNTEAFF
.	TRBV10-3	.	TRBJ2-2	TGTGCCACCTCACCGGCCGCGAACACCGGGGAGCTGTTTTTT	CATSPAANTGELFF
.	TRBV27	TRBD1	TRBJ1-6	TGTGCCAGCAGTTTACCGGGACAGGGGGGGAATTCACCCCTCCACTTT	CASSLPGQGGNSPLHF
.	TRBV29-1	TRBD2	TRBJ2-3	TGCAGCGTTGAGGGGCGGGGGAGCACAGATACGCAGTATTTT	CSVEGRGSTDTQYF
few	TRBV5-5	TRBD1	TRBJ1-4	TGTGCCAGCAGCTTGGGACAGGGGATTAATGAAAAACTGTTTTTT	CASSLGQGINEKLFF
few	TRBV20-1	.	TRBJ2-7	TGCAGTGCTATTTGGCGCCTAGAGCAGTACTTC	CSAIWRLEQYF
.	TRBV5-1	.	TRBJ1-1	TGCGCCAGCAGCTTGCCCGACAGTTCTGAAGCTTTCTTT	CASSLPDSSEAFF
few	TRBV7-2	.	TRBJ2-1	TGTGCCAGCAGCATACCGGGCCGCAACAATGAGCAGTTCTTC	CASSIPGRNNEQFF
.	TRBV7-8	.	TRBJ2-2	TGTGCCAGCAGCCCCCGGAGAAGCGGCCTCAACACCGGGGAGCTGTTTTTT	CASSPRRSGLNTGELFF
.	TRBV11-2	.	TRBJ1-4	TGTGCCAGCAGCTTAGAAATCAGGGCAACTAATGAAAAACTGTTTTTT	CASSLEIRATNEKLFF
many	TRBV7-9	.	TRBJ1-5	TGTGCCAGCAGCGAAGGACTCCAGCCCCAGCATTTT	CASSEGLQPQHF
many	TRBV7-8	.	TRBJ1-6	TGTGCCAGCAGCTTTCAGACAGGAGATAATTCACCCCTCCACTTT	CASSFQTGDNSPLHF
.	TRBV5-1	.	TRBJ2-2	TGCGCCACCAAGGCCGGGGACACCGGGGAGCTGTTTTTT	CATKAGDTGELFF
many	TRBV7-2	TRBD2	TRBJ2-2	TGTGCCAGCAGCTTACAGCGGGGTACCGGGGAGCTGTTTTTT	CASSLQRGTGELFF
few	TRBV7-8	TRBD1	TRBJ2-2	TGTGCCAGCAGCTTGAGGGACAGGGGGCTTGGCGGGGAGCTGTTTTTT	CASSLRDRGLGGELFF
.	TRBV4-2	TRBD1	TRBJ1-1	TGTGCCAGCAGCCAAGATGGGTGGACAGGGAAAAGGAACACTGAAGCTTTCTTT	CASSQDGWTGKRNTEAFF
many	TRBV5-1	TRBD1	TRBJ1-1	TGCGCCAGCAGCTTCACAGGGGACAGGGCTACTGAAGCTTTCTTT	CASSFTGDRATEAFF
few	TRBV11-3	TRBD1	TRBJ1-2	TGTGCCAGCAGCTTTGGACAGGGGGTTGGCTACACCTTC	CASSFGQGVGYTF
.	TRBV15	.	TRBJ1-1	TGTGCCACCAGCAGAGGCCGGAGGGAACCGAACACTGAAGCTTTCTTT	CATSRGRREPNTEAFF
few	TRBV5-4	.	TRBJ2-5	TGTGCCAGCAGCTTAGGCAACAGGGGAGGAGGTGAGACCCAGTACTTC	CASSLGNRGGGETQYF
few	TRBV20-1	.	TRBJ2-1	TGCAGTGCATGGGACCAGCGCAATGAGCAGTTCTTC	CSAWDQRNEQFF
few	TRBV15	.	TRBJ1-1	TGTGCCACCAGCAGAGCCAGGCTCCTCCCGGACACTGAAGCTTTCTTT	CATSRARLLPDTEAFF
.	TRBV7-8	.	TRBJ2-7	TGTGCCAGCAGCGAAACGGGACACCTTAGCTCCTACGAGCAGTACTTC	CASSETGHLSSYEQYF
few	TRBV5-1	TRBD1	TRBJ2-3	TGCGCCAGCCTTGACAGGGGATACACAGATACGCAGTATTTT	CASLDRGYTDTQYF